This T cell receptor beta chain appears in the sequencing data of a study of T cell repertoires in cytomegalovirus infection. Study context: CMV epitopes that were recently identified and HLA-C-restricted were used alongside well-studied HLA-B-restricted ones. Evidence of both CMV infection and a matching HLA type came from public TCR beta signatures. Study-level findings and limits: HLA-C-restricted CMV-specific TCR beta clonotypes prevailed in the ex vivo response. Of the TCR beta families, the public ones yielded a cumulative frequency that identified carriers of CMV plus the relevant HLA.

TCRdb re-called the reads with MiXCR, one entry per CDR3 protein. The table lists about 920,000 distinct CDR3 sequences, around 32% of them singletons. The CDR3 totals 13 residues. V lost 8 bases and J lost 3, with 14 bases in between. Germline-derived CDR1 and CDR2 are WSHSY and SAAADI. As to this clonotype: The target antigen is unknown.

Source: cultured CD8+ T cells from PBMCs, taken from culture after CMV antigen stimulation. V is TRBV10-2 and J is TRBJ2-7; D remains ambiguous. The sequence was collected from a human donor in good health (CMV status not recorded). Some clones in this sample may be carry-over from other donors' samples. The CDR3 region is CASQVEGDYEQYF. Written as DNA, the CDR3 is TGCGCCAGCCAGGTTGAAGGAGACTACGAGCAGTACTTC.